These T cell receptor beta chains were read from a single sample in a study of blood T cell repertoires in COVID-19. TCRdb's copy holds only in-frame clones and misses some; the assay was immunoSEQ multiplex PCR. The sample shows some 200,000 clones, 70% to 90% of them seen only once. Sequenced sample: PBMCs or T cells enriched from blood (not recorded which). These receptors originate from a woman aged 40 to 50 with acute COVID-19. CDR3s leave out the opening cysteine and the closing phenylalanine or tryptophan. Size is omitted from some rows. Given values are once, few, many or a class for expanded clones.

j_call v_call clone_size cdr3_aa
TRBJ2-1 TRBV19 NA ASSKGLAGEGSYNEQF
TRBJ1-1 TRBV28 NA ASSSRNTEAF
TRBJ1-2 TRBV7-9 once ASSFGTGNGYT
TRBJ1-2 TRBV7-9 NA ASSARGDRGTGYT
TRBJ2-2 TRBV9 NA ASSVEVAHANTGELF
TRBJ2-3 TRBV24-1 few ATSQHRTDTQY
TRBJ1-2 TRBV29-1 NA SLGTLYGYT
TRBJ2-7 TRBV7-8 NA ASSLAGRVGYEQY
TRBJ1-2 TRBV5-1 NA ASSLAITGVVYGYT
TRBJ1-2 TRBV7-3 NA ASSSGTNYGYT
TRBJ2-7 TRBV4-1 NA ASSQDPGQGITYEQY
TRBJ1-5 TRBV14 NA ASSQDCTGTLRYSNQPQH
TRBJ1-5 TRBV29-1 NA SVASGSNQPQH
TRBJ2-3 TRBV4-2 NA ASSQERGPDTQY
TRBJ1-2 TRBV5-6 many ASSLDQGEDFGYGYT
TRBJ1-2 TRBV20-1 NA SASSPSDYGYT
TRBJ1-6 TRBV2 many ASTLGQKDSPLH
TRBJ2-3 TRBV4-2 NA ASSQNRESDTQY
TRBJ2-3 TRBV7-2 NA ASSLARGDTQY
TRBJ1-6 TRBV10-3 once AIKAGDSPLH
TRBJ1-2 TRBV5-4 NA ASSFSWTVANYGYT
TRBJ2-7 TRBV5-4 NA ASSHLGGGDLEQY
TRBJ2-7 TRBV2 many ASSEGTGDYEQY
TRBJ2-3 TRBV12-3/TRBV12-4 once ASSLAGGPY
TRBJ1-4 TRBV19 NA ASSFLRGSDEKLF
TRBJ2-2 TRBV10-3 NA ASLDREYTGELF
TRBJ1-6 TRBV7-8 NA ASSQGQSNSPLH
TRBJ1-2 TRBV30 once AWSTPPPRDYGYT
TRBJ2-1 TRBV20-1 NA VQGADEQF
TRBJ1-3 TRBV3-1/TRBV3-2 NA ASQGSGNTIY
TRBJ2-2 TRBV7-2 NA ASRTQRETTGELF
TRBJ2-7 TRBV6-6 NA ASSRPGLAGSALYEQY
TRBJ2-1 TRBV11-2 once ASRPYTSGVNEQF
TRBJ1-2 TRBV5-1 NA ASSKDSNYGYT
TRBJ1-1 TRBV7-2 few ASSSFQGKNTEAF
TRBJ1-5 TRBV7-6 NA ASSLVGADQPQH
TRBJ2-7 TRBV28 NA ASFTGYEQY
TRBJ1-4 TRBV28 NA ASSFPQGAAEKLF
TRBJ1-2 TRBV28 once ASNPQGNYGYT
TRBJ2-1 TRBV7-8 NA ASSPAGLDSYNEQF
TRBJ1-6 TRBV28 NA ASSLGQARSPLH
TRBJ1-2 TRBV18 NA ASSPPGQGSGYT
TRBJ1-5 TRBV6-1 NA ASSEGQGQPQH
TRBJ1-1 TRBV29-1 NA SVGTGKKTEAF
TRBJ2-3 TRBV12-3/TRBV12-4 NA ASSLEGDTQY
TRBJ1-1 TRBV11-2 NA ASSWGGMDTEAF
TRBJ2-7 TRBV2 NA ASRATGGLGSYEQY
TRBJ2-7 TRBV4-1 once ASSQELDSYEQY
TRBJ1-1 TRBV12-5 NA ASGHGGGTEAF
TRBJ1-4 TRBV19 NA ASSTGTVFGNEKLF
TRBJ1-1 TRBV5-1 NA ASSFGYRVGFTEAF
TRBJ1-2 TRBV7-2 NA TSSLDSQTHGYT
TRBJ2-5 TRBV19 many ASRRNQETQY
TRBJ2-3 TRBV3-1/TRBV3-2 NA ASSQNGLAGGRDTQY
TRBJ1-2 TRBV19 NA ASSTRTGPWDGYT